The 8 T cell receptor beta chains reported below all come from one sample, sequenced in a study of cytomegalovirus exposure and HLA in healthy donors. It was with 60 Vbeta and 13 Jbeta primers that the PCR ran. The protocol was immunoSEQ multiplex PCR, while the TCRdb copy is restricted to in-frame clones and leaves out a portion. The table records about 150,000 clones, roughly 82% of them present only once. Sequenced sample: PBMCs. These receptors all stem from a woman between 45 and 60 years old in good health and CMV-seropositive.

J is TRBJ2-1 and V is TRBV2; the match to TRBD2 covers 9 bases. J gave up 7 bases and V 6 bases, and 16 bases lay outside the gene matches. The CDR3 spans 17 residues. Germline lookup yields CDR1 SNHLY and CDR2 FYNNEI. This chain's CDR3 is CASRGPFGGGAENEQFF. CDR3 DNA sequence: TGTGCCAGCAGGGGCCCTTTCGGCGGGGGGGCCGAGAATGAGCAGTTCTTC.

The chain links TRBV7-9 to TRBJ1-5; no firm D call. Germline-derived CDR1 and CDR2 are SEHNR and FQNEAQ (reference sequence). Trimming shortened V by 1 base and J by 7 bases, and 14 bases separated the two germline ends. CDR3 length: 15 amino acids. Here the CDR3 reads CASSLGSEGYQPQHF. CDR3 bases: TGTGCCAGCAGCTTAGGGTCCGAGGGATACCAGCCCCAGCATTTT.

V is TRBV5-4 and J is TRBJ1-6; TRBD1 aligns across 7 bases. Germline lookup yields CDR1 SGHNT and CDR2 YYREEE (reference sequence). CDR3 length: 17 residues. With 4 bases clipped from V and 6 bases from J, the junction kept 13 bases outside the gene matches. The CDR3 spells CASSNRQGADPNSPLHF. DNA of the CDR3: TGTGCCAGCAGCAACCGACAGGGCGCAGATCCTAATTCACCCCTCCACTTT. Full variable domain (remainder filled in from reference TRBV5-4 and TRBJ1-6): ETGVTQSPTHLIKTRGQQVTLRCSSQSGHNTVSWYQQALGQGPQFIFQYYREEENGRGNFPPRFSGLQFPNYSSELNVNALELDDSALYLCASSNRQGADPNSPLHFGNGTRLTVT.

V usage is TRBV27 and J usage is TRBJ1-1; D is possibly TRBD1 (6 bases). Trimming shortened V by 6 bases and J by 0 bases, and 17 bases separated the two germline ends. The germline V gene has CDR1 MNHEY and CDR2 SMNVEV (reference sequence). This CDR3 is 16 amino acids long. Here the CDR3 reads CASRSQGGKMNTEAFF. The CDR3 nucleotides read TGTGCCAGCAGATCACAGGGAGGGAAGATGAACACTGAAGCTTTCTTT.

V usage is TRBV7-8 and J usage is TRBJ2-7; a weak D match, TRBD1 (5 bases). The CDR3 is 16 residues long. Per the germline V gene, CDR1 is SGHVS and CDR2 is FQNEAQ. The V and J ends lost 5 bases and 0 bases respectively, with 17 bases between them. CDR3 bases: TGTGCCAGCAGCCCCCGTGGGGCCTTGAGCTCCTACGAGCAGTACTTC. It codes for CASSPRGALSSYEQYF.

This chain links TRBV11-2 with TRBJ2-1; 9 positions match TRBD1. CDR1 SGHAT and CDR2 FQNNGV come from the germline V gene. Trimming at V came to 4 bases and at J to 4 bases, leaving 5 bases not matched to a gene. This CDR3 has 15 amino acids. The CDR3 DNA reads as TGTGCCAGCAGCTCCTACAGGGGGCTTTACAATGAGCAGTTCTTC. It encodes CASSSYRGLYNEQFF.

This clone was counted only a few times. J is TRBJ1-6 and V is TRBV29-1; D remains unclear. V lost 3 bases and J 9 bases, leaving 21 bases between the germline ends. Germline values: CDR1 SQVTM, CDR2 ANQGSEA. CDR3 length: 16 residues. CDR3 loop: CSVDDSDSVSSSPLHF. The CDR3 DNA is TGCAGCGTTGACGACTCAGATAGCGTGTCTTCTTCACCCCTCCACTTT.

CDR3 region: CASSISSVSGNTIYF. CDR3 sequence (DNA): TGTGCCAGTAGTATTTCGTCAGTCTCTGGAAACACCATATATTTT. The V call is TRBV19, the J call TRBJ1-3; D is unclear. The germline V gene has CDR1 LNHDA and CDR2 SQIVND (reference sequence). V was cut by 3 bases and J by 0 bases, with 9 bases left in between. This CDR3 is 15 amino acids long.